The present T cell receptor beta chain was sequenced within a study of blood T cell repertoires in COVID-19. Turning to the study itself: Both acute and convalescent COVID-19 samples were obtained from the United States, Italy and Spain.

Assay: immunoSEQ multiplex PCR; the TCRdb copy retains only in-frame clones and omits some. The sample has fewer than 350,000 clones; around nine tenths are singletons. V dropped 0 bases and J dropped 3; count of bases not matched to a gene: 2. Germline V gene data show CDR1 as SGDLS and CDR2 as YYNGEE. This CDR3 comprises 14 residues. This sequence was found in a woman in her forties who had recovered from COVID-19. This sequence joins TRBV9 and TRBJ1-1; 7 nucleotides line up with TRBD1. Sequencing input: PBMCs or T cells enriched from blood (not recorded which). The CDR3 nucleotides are TGTGCCAGCAGCGTAGCCAGGGGGGACACTGAAGCTTTCTTT. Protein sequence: CASSVARGDTEAFF.